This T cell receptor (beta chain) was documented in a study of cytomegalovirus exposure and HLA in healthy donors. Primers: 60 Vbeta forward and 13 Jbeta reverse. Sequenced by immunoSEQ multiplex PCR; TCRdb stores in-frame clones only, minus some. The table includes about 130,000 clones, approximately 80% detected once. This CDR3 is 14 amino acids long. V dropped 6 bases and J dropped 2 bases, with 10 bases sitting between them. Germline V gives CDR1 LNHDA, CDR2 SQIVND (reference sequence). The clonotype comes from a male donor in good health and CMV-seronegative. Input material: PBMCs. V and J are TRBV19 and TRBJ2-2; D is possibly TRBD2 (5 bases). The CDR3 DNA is TGTGCCAGTAGACCGACTACTAACACCGGGGAGCTGTTTTTT. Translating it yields CASRPTTNTGELFF.